The sequence of this T cell receptor beta chain was determined in a study of blood T cell repertoires in COVID-19. The repertoire was sequenced with immunoSEQ multiplex PCR; TCRdb's copy has only in-frame clones and lacks some. The sample consists of about 120,000 clones, 78% of them appearing once. CDR1 MNHEY and CDR2 SMNVEV come from the germline V gene (reference sequence). Trimming left V 3 bases short and J 4 bases short, with 10 bases between. The CDR3 sequence is 13 residues long. Sample: peripheral blood. This chain joins TRBV27 and TRBJ2-7, with D uncertain. The receptor was isolated from a man aged 65-85 years with acute or convalescent COVID-19. Here the CDR3 reads CASSFNRRYEQYF. CDR3 sequence (DNA): TGTGCCAGCAGTTTTAACAGAAGATACGAGCAGTACTTC.